This T cell receptor beta chain was retrieved from a study of blood T cells in healthy people across ages. Findings and limits, study-wide: Reliance upon unsorted PBMCs precluded definitive naive versus antigen-experienced comparison. Because donor CMV status was unknown, expanded clonotype changes were possibly confounded.

The CDR3 contains 15 residues. Trimming left V 3 bases short and J 2 bases short, with 14 bases between. Germline CDR1 is SGHRS and CDR2 is YFSETQ. Through a sample-barcoded 5' primer and a J-beta primer mix, a second PCR was run for about 7 to 12 cycles. TCRdb reprocessed the 5' RACE reads with MiXCR, giving one entry per CDR3 protein. The top ten clones hold under 20% of a sample with 540,000 or so distinct CDR3 sequences, about 26% of them seen once. Worth noting for this clonotype: Its antigen remains unidentified.

Each donor had 9 to 10 milliliters of peripheral blood drawn. The origin of this receptor is a woman aged 70-85 years in good health. The sequenced sample was blood. The gene calls are TRBV5-1 and TRBJ2-5; a weak D match, TRBD1 (6 bases). CDR3 region: CASSSTGQPQETQYF. The CDR3 DNA follows: TGCGCCAGCAGCTCTACTGGACAGCCACAAGAGACCCAGTACTTC.